This entry lists 10 T cell receptor beta chains sequenced from one sample in a study of blood T cell repertoires in COVID-19. Clones were sequenced by immunoSEQ multiplex PCR, and TCRdb holds only the in-frame ones, with some missing. The sample holds about 170,000 clones, roughly four fifths seen once. Sequencing used peripheral blood. The receptors were gathered from a man between 65 and 80 years old with active or convalescent COVID-19.

The chain is built from TRBV20-1 and TRBJ1-6; D may be TRBD1 (5 bases). CDR3 length: 16 residues. CDR1 is DFQATT and CDR2 is SNEGSKA in the germline V gene (reference sequence). V was pared by 3 bases and J by 0 bases, with 12 bases between. The CDR3 region is CSASTGGSSYNSPLHF. For the CDR3, the DNA is TGCAGTGCTAGTACGGGGGGGAGCTCCTATAATTCACCCCTCCACTTT.

The chain has TRBV2 and TRBJ2-7, with 12 nucleotides matching TRBD1. The CDR3 totals 18 residues. Looked up from germline, CDR1 is SNHLY and CDR2 is FYNNEI. J lost 4 bases, V lost 0 bases, and 10 bases had no gene match. CDR3 protein: CASSEALLGTGGGYEQYF. In DNA form, the CDR3 reads TGTGCCAGCAGTGAAGCGCTTTTGGGGACAGGGGGCGGTTACGAGCAGTACTTC.

The CDR3 DNA reads as TGTGCCAGTAGTATCGGGACTAGCGGCTCGCAGACCCAGTACTTC. Residues: CASSIGTSGSQTQYF. The chain joins TRBV19 to TRBJ2-5, with TRBD2 identical over 11 bases. V shed 3 bases and J 6 bases; nucleotides not matched to a gene: 6. CDR1 LNHDA and CDR2 SQIVND come from the germline V gene (reference sequence). The CDR3 is made up of 15 amino acids.

V gene TRBV11-2 combines with J gene TRBJ1-2; D gene ambiguous. Looked up from germline, CDR1 is SGHAT and CDR2 is FQNNGV. The V end lost 5 bases, the J end lost 6 bases, and 19 bases lay between the germline ends. The CDR3 spans 15 residues. CDR3 residues: CASSKAGSYGDGYTF. CDR3 DNA: TGTGCCAGCAGCAAAGCTGGCTCCTACGGAGATGGCTACACCTTC.

This chain uses TRBV7-9 with TRBJ2-3; TRBD1 agrees at 8 bases. The V gene end was trimmed by 5 bases and the J gene end by 1 base; junction bases not matched to a gene: 5. The V gene's germline CDR1 is SEHNR and CDR2 FQNEAQ (reference sequence). The CDR3 is 15 amino acids. The CDR3 loop reads CASSQDRAGTDTQYF. In nucleotides, the CDR3 is TGTGCCAGCAGCCAGGACAGGGCCGGCACAGATACGCAGTATTTT. Drawing the rest from reference TRBV7-9 and TRBJ2-3, the complete variable domain is DTGVSQNPRHKITKRGQNVTFRCDPISEHNRLYWYRQTLGQGPEFLTYFQNEAQLEKSRLLSDRFSAERPKGSFSTLEIQRTEQGDSAMYLCASSQDRAGTDTQYFGPGTRLTVL.

J is TRBJ2-3 and V is TRBV5-1; the D gene is possibly TRBD1 (5 bases). From germline, CDR1 is SGHRS and CDR2 YFSETQ. The CDR3 is 15 residues long. Trimming removed 3 bases at V and 6 bases at J, with 17 bases between. The chain's CDR3 is CASSYRGTLADTQYF. In DNA form, the CDR3 reads TGCGCCAGCAGCTATAGGGGAACGTTGGCGGATACGCAGTATTTT. The complete variable domain, with remaining parts taken from reference TRBV5-1 and TRBJ2-3, reads KAGVTQTPRYLIKTRGQQVTLSCSPISGHRSVSWYQQTPGQGLQFLFEYFSETQRNKGNFPGRFSGRQFSNSRSEMNVSTLELGDSALYLCASSYRGTLADTQYFGPGTRLTVL.

This clone has a handful of counts. The chain employs TRBV5-4 and TRBJ1-2, with D possibly matching TRBD1 (5 bases). V was clipped by 6 bases and J by 3 bases, with 15 bases between them. Germline V gene data show CDR1 as SGHNT and CDR2 as YYREEE (reference sequence). CDR3 length: 14 residues. The chain's CDR3 is CASNPRGADYGYTF. CDR3 in DNA: TGTGCCAGCAACCCCCGCGGGGCGGACTATGGCTACACCTTC.

J is TRBJ2-7 and V is TRBV6-1; 9 nucleotides align to TRBD2. CDR1 and CDR2 (germline): MNHNS, SASEGT. CDR3 length: 15 residues. The V segment lost 1 base and the J segment 6 bases; nucleotides outside the gene matches: 7. The CDR3: CASSEGAGGPREQYF. CDR3 nucleotide sequence: TGTGCCAGCAGTGAAGGGGCGGGAGGGCCCCGCGAGCAGTACTTC.

The CDR3 region has the DNA TGTGCCAGCAGCCCGGGAGGGGGCACCGGGGAGCTGTTTTTT. Translating it yields CASSPGGGTGELFF. The chain couples TRBV11-3 to TRBJ2-2, with 8 positions matching TRBD2. The germline CDR1 and CDR2 sequences are SGHNT and YENEEA. This CDR3 is 14 amino acids long. V shed 5 bases, J shed 4 bases, and the junction held 3 bases outside the gene matches.

A few counts support this clone. The CDR3 is CASSRELAGGSTGELFF. The CDR3 DNA is TGTGCCAGCAGCCGAGAACTAGCGGGAGGGAGCACCGGGGAGCTGTTTTTT. The rearrangement joins TRBV7-8 to TRBJ2-2; TRBD2 agrees at 13 bases. Germline CDR1 and CDR2: SGHVS and FQNEAQ. The CDR3 has 17 residues. V dropped 5 bases and J dropped 4; count of bases not matched to a gene: 7.